This T cell receptor (beta chain) is from a study of blood T cells in healthy people across ages. For the second PCR, which ran for about 6 to 11 cycles, a sample-barcoded 5' primer and a J-beta primer mix were used. TCRdb re-called the 5' RACE reads with MiXCR, one entry per CDR3 protein. The data hold roughly 1,500,000 distinct CDR3 sequences, with 30% to 40% observed a single time. Trimming removed 2 bases at V and 0 bases at J, with 9 bases between. Germline V lookup: CDR1 SGHDT, CDR2 YYEEEE. The CDR3 loop spans 14 amino acids. The sequenced material came from blood. This chain joins TRBV5-6 and TRBJ2-7; D perhaps matches TRBD2 (5 bases). The sequence derives from a woman aged 25 to 39 in good health. The CDR3 is CASSFSATSYEQYF. Here the CDR3 DNA reads TGTGCCAGCAGCTTTAGCGCAACCTCCTACGAGCAGTACTTC.